The text below deals with one T cell receptor beta chain. This sample stems from a study of cytomegalovirus exposure and HLA in healthy donors. Amplification used 60 Vbeta primers and 13 Jbeta primers. Generated by immunoSEQ multiplex PCR, the TCRdb table keeps only in-frame clones and is missing some. The table has roughly 130,000 clones, approximately 80% seen once. This CDR3 is built from 13 residues. Deletions cut 0 bases from V and 3 bases from J, with 4 bases between. CDR1 LNHNV and CDR2 YYDKDF come from the germline V gene (reference sequence). The sequence was obtained from a male donor in good health and CMV-seropositive. This chain joins TRBV15 and TRBJ2-3; D not resolved. Sample: PBMCs. The CDR3 reads CATSRDRTDTQYF. In DNA form, the CDR3 reads TGTGCCACCAGCAGAGATAGAACAGATACGCAGTATTTT.